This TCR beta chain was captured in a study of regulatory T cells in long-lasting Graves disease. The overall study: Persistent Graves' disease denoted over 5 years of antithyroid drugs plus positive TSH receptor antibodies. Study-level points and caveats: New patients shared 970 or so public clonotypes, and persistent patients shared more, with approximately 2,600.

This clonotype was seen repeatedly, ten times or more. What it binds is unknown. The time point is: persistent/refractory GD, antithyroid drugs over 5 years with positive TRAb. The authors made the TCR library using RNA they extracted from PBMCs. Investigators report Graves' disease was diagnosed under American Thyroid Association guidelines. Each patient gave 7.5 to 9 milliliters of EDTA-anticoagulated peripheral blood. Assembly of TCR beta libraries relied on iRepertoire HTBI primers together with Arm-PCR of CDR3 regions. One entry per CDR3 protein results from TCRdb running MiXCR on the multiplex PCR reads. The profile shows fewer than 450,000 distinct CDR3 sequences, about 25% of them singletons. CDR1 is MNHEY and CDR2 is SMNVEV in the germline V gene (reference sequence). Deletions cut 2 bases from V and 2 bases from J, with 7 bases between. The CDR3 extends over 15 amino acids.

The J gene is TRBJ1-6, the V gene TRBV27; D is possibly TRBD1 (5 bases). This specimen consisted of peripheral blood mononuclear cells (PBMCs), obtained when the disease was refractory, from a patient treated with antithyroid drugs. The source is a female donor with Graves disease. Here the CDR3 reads CASSLQGTYNSPLHF. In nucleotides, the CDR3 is TGTGCCAGCAGTTTACAGGGTACCTATAATTCACCCCTCCACTTT.